The clone carrying this T cell receptor beta chain has a handful of counts. What it binds is unknown. The entry originates in a study of response to subunit inactivated influenza vaccine. TCRdb redid the calling of the RT-PCR reads with MiXCR, one entry per CDR3 protein. The top ten clones hold 13% of a sample with hundreds of thousands of distinct CDR3 sequences, 7.5% to 8.5% of them seen once. Points from the study as a whole: Only a handful of new T cells, the authors suggested, are recruited with each seasonal influenza vaccination.

The junction had 5 bases not matched to a gene; V was cut back by 3 bases and J by 5 bases. This CDR3 is 14 amino acids long. Sequencing used PBMCs from blood, obtained approximately 25 months after vaccination. The TCR comes from a man between 50 and 69 years old who received an inactivated influenza vaccine. V is TRBV12-3 or TRBV12-4 and J is TRBJ2-5; TRBD2 agrees at 8 bases. CDR3: CASSFGSGVETQYF. For the CDR3, the DNA is TGTGCCAGCAGTTTTGGTAGCGGGGTCGAGACCCAGTACTTC.